The rows below give T cell receptor beta chains drawn from one sample of a study of blood T cell repertoires in COVID-19. Assay: immunoSEQ multiplex PCR; the TCRdb copy retains only in-frame clones and omits some. The sample consists of approximately 170,000 clones, approximately 86% of them appearing once. The sequencing sample was made of peripheral blood. The receptor source for this set is a woman over 75 in a cohort sampled during active or convalescent COVID-19. The CDR3 runs from the conserved cysteine through the conserved F or W. A D gene is named only where the DNA matches it firmly. Size values are once, few and many counts, or a class for expanded clones, and some rows have none.

12	NA	TRBV19	TRBJ1-2	NA	TGTGCCAGTAGTATACAGGGAGGTGGCTACACCTTC	CASSIQGGGYTF
17	many	TRBV19	TRBJ1-2	TRBD1	TGTGCCAGTAGGACCCAATTCGGGACAGGAGATAACTATGGCTACACCTTC	CASRTQFGTGDNYGYTF
14	NA	TRBV19	TRBJ2-5	NA	TGTGCCAGTAGCCTTCTGGGGCAGACGGAGACCCAGTACTTC	CASSLLGQTETQYF
13	NA	TRBV19	TRBJ2-1	NA	TGTGCCAGTTCATTAGCGGAAGGGAATGAGCAGTTCTTC	CASSLAEGNEQFF
13	NA	TRBV7-9	TRBJ2-7	NA	TGTGCCAGCGCGGTACTGAGAGGCTACGAGCAGTACTTC	CASAVLRGYEQYF
11	NA	TRBV28	TRBJ1-1	NA	TGTGCCAGCAGTTTCTCCGACGGGGCTTTCTTT	CASSFSDGAFF
11	NA	TRBV20-1	TRBJ2-3	NA	TGCAGTGCTAGTTTGAGAGATACGCAGTATTTT	CSASLRDTQYF
17	NA	TRBV18	TRBJ2-2	NA	TGTGCCAGCTCACCACAGTCCGCAACAGCGAACACCGGGGAGCTGTTTTTT	CASSPQSATANTGELFF
15	NA	TRBV7-6	TRBJ1-1	NA	TGTGCCAGCAGCTCAATCAGGACAGAGAACACTGAAGCTTTCTTT	CASSSIRTENTEAFF
15	NA	TRBV19	TRBJ1-2	NA	TGTGCCAGTAGTCCCCCGGACAGCACTAACTATGGCTACACCTTC	CASSPPDSTNYGYTF
15	NA	TRBV11-2	TRBJ2-7	TRBD2	TGTGCCAGCAGCTGGACGGGACTAGCGGGGGGGGAGCAGTACTTC	CASSWTGLAGGEQYF
15	NA	TRBV5-4	TRBJ2-1	TRBD2	TGTGCCAGCAGCGAGAGACTAGCGGGAGGAGATGAGCAGTTCTTC	CASSERLAGGDEQFF
15	NA	TRBV29-1	TRBJ1-2	TRBD1	TGCAGCGCCTACTCGACAGGGGCCTCGAACTATGGCTACACCTTC	CSAYSTGASNYGYTF
17	few	TRBV21-1	TRBJ1-3	NA	TGTGCCAGCAGCAAAGCCCCAGACAGGGTGGTAGGAAACACCATATATTTT	CASSKAPDRVVGNTIYF
13	NA	TRBV14	TRBJ1-2	TRBD1	TGTGCCAGCAGCTTAGGACAGGGTATGGGCTACACCTTC	CASSLGQGMGYTF
15	once	TRBV29-1	TRBJ1-5	NA	TGCAGCGTCACGGAAGCCGCAGGGCGCAATCAGCCCCAGCATTTT	CSVTEAAGRNQPQHF
12	NA	TRBV28	TRBJ1-2	NA	TGTGCCAGCAGTCTACTAGCGTCCGGCTACACCTTC	CASSLLASGYTF
14	NA	TRBV2	TRBJ2-5	NA	TGTGCCAGCAGTGTCGGGGTAGGCCAAGAGACCCAGTACTTC	CASSVGVGQETQYF
11	NA	TRBV28	TRBJ2-3	NA	TGTGCCAGCAGCCCCCGGGTTACGCAGTATTTT	CASSPRVTQYF
17	few	TRBV5-1	TRBJ2-3	TRBD2	TGCGCCAGCAGCTTCGGGACTAGCGGGAGGGCTCAAGATACGCAGTATTTT	CASSFGTSGRAQDTQYF
15	NA	TRBV28	TRBJ1-3	NA	TGTGCCAGCAGTTCCCGACTGCCCCTCGGAAACACCATATATTTT	CASSSRLPLGNTIYF
16	NA	TRBV7-2	TRBJ2-5	TRBD2	TGTGCCAGCAGCCCGTCCCGAGCGGGGGTCGGGGAGACCCAGTACTTC	CASSPSRAGVGETQYF
15	NA	TRBV18	TRBJ2-7	TRBD1	TGTGCCAGCTCGGCCGGGACAGGGGGCGCCTACGAGCAGTACTTC	CASSAGTGGAYEQYF
15	NA	TRBV20-1	TRBJ1-5	NA	TGCAGTGCTAATGAGGGAGGATATCGGAATCAGCCCCAGCATTTT	CSANEGGYRNQPQHF
16	once	TRBV6-6	TRBJ2-3	NA	TGTGCCAGCAGTTACTCGAATTTCGGGATCACAGATACGCAGTATTTT	CASSYSNFGITDTQYF
14	NA	TRBV2	TRBJ2-5	NA	TGTGCCAGCAGTGTAGACCAGGGCCAAGAGACCCAGTACTTC	CASSVDQGQETQYF
15	NA	TRBV19	TRBJ1-4	TRBD1	TGTGCCAGTAGTGACGGGGACAGGGGGGATGAAAAACTGTTTTTT	CASSDGDRGDEKLFF
13	NA	TRBV19	TRBJ1-1	TRBD1	TGTGCCAGTCGGGACAGACCGAACACTGAAGCTTTCTTT	CASRDRPNTEAFF
15	few	TRBV7-2	TRBJ1-5	TRBD1	TGTGCCAGCAGCATAGACAGGGATAGCAATCAGCCCCAGCATTTT	CASSIDRDSNQPQHF
13	NA	TRBV10-3	TRBJ1-2	NA	TGTGCCATCAGTGGCGCCAACCCCTATGGCTACACCTTC	CAISGANPYGYTF
15	NA	TRBV5-1	TRBJ1-2	NA	TGCGCCAGCAGCACGGAGCAGGGGTTTCTCTATGGCTACACCTTC	CASSTEQGFLYGYTF
14	NA	TRBV6-5	TRBJ2-5	TRBD1	TGTGCCAGCACCGCCTACAGGGGGGAAGAGACCCAGTACTTC	CASTAYRGEETQYF
13	many	TRBV9	TRBJ2-5	NA	TGTGCCAGCAGCGTAGGGGGCTTCGAGACCCAGTACTTC	CASSVGGFETQYF
15	NA	TRBV30	TRBJ2-7	NA	TGTGCCTGGACCCGACTGTCAGGGATCTCCTACGAGCAGTACTTC	CAWTRLSGISYEQYF
13	NA	TRBV28	TRBJ1-1	NA	TGTGCCAGTCGTCCCCCGTTGAACACTGAAGCTTTCTTT	CASRPPLNTEAFF
16	once	TRBV7-8	TRBJ2-3	TRBD2	TGTGCCAGCAGCTTAGTCCCTAGCGGGAGCACTGATACGCAGTATTTT	CASSLVPSGSTDTQYF
14	NA	TRBV20-1	TRBJ1-5	NA	TGCAGTGCTAGTGGACAGTATGAAAATCAGCCCCAGCATTTT	CSASGQYENQPQHF